The sequence of this T cell receptor (beta chain) was determined in a study of blood T cell repertoires in COVID-19. The assay was immunoSEQ multiplex PCR, and TCRdb's table has in-frame clones only and misses some. The sample has some 100,000 clones; around 90% are singletons. The germline gives CDR1 SGHTA, CDR2 FQGNSA. The junction had 13 bases not matched to a gene; V was cut back by 7 bases and J by 5 bases. CDR3 length equals 15 residues. Sequences were obtained from peripheral blood. The J gene is TRBJ2-5, the V gene TRBV7-2; 7 bases fit TRBD2. The clonotype originates from a woman aged 55-75 years with acute or convalescent COVID-19. The chain's CDR3 is CASTRTGSGGETQYF. The CDR3 nucleotides are TGTGCCAGCACCCGGACCGGATCGGGAGGCGAGACCCAGTACTTC.